This entry features one TCR beta chain sequence. Study processing details: Amplification with reference gene primers provided the estimates of nucleated cell counts. The table came from immunoSEQ multiplex PCR; TCRdb's copy has only in-frame clones and leaves some out. The DNA gave D and trimming, while V, J and clone size come from that table. Of fewer than 300,000 clones in the sample, just over 85% were seen once. The data are from a study of blood T cell repertoires in COVID-19. Study overall: Acute and convalescent COVID-19 samples came from the United States, Italy and Spain. PBMCs, B-cell-depleted T cells, or T cells were the source of the cDNA or gDNA that made up the material.

CDR1 LGHDT and CDR2 YNNKEL come from the germline V gene (reference sequence). V shed 7 bases, J shed 5 bases, and the junction held 7 bases outside the gene matches. CDR3 length equals 14 residues. The receptor was derived from a man aged 18 to 35 who had recovered from COVID-19. V and J are TRBV3-1 (or the pseudogene TRBV3-2) and TRBJ2-7; 11 positions agree with TRBD1. The sample comprised PBMCs or T cells enriched from blood (not recorded which). For the CDR3, the DNA is TGTGCCAGCACCCCAACGGGACAGGGGGACGAGCAGTACTTC. Amino acids: CASTPTGQGDEQYF.